A single sample gave rise to the 14 T cell receptor beta chains below, sequenced in a study of blood T cells in healthy people across ages. Sample-barcoded 5' priming and a J-beta primer mix drove a second PCR of roughly 7 to 11 cycles. TCRdb processed the 5' RACE reads anew with MiXCR; each CDR3 protein has one entry. The sample consists of about 640,000 distinct CDR3 sequences, around two fifths of them appearing once. The sample consisted of blood. The receptors shown here come from a man aged 80 or over in good health.

This chain joins TRBV4-1 and TRBJ2-2; 7 bases map to TRBD2. Germline V gives CDR1 MGHRA, CDR2 YSYEKL. Unmatched junction bases numbered 9, after V lost 7 bases and J lost 4 bases. CDR3 length equals 15 residues. The CDR3 is CASTYFGEGTGELFF. In DNA form, the CDR3 reads TGCGCCAGCACCTATTTCGGGGAGGGCACCGGGGAGCTGTTTTTT.

This chain joins TRBV2 and TRBJ2-3; 9 bases match TRBD2. The CDR3 has 17 amino acids. V shed 5 bases, J shed 0 bases, and the junction held 9 bases outside the gene matches. The germline V gene encodes CDR1 SNHLY and CDR2 FYNNEI. CDR3 protein: CASSYQILAGSTDTQYF. CDR3 nucleotides: TGTGCCAGCAGTTACCAAATTCTAGCGGGGAGCACAGATACGCAGTATTTT. Using reference TRBV2 and TRBJ2-3 for the parts outside the CDR3, the full variable domain is EPEVTQTPSHQVTQMGQEVILRCVPISNHLYFYWYRQILGQKVEFLVSFYNNEISEKSEIFDDQFSVERPDGSNFTLKIRSTKLEDSAMYFCASSYQILAGSTDTQYFGPGTRLTVL.

As for this clonotype: This could be a read error, since a much larger clone is one nucleotide away. This rearrangement joins TRBV20-1 to TRBJ1-1; the D is unclear. There are 12 residues in the CDR3. V was pared by 1 base and J by 4 bases, with 7 bases between. Germline-derived CDR1 and CDR2 are DFQATT and SNEGSKA (reference sequence). CDR3 region: CSARVLTTEAFF. The CDR3 nucleotides are TGCAGTGCTAGAGTTCTGACCACTGAAGCTTTCTTT.

V gene TRBV4-1 combines with J gene TRBJ2-6, with TRBD2 identical over 8 bases. With V trimmed by 0 bases and J by 2 bases, 0 bases remained unmatched. In germline, CDR1 is MGHRA, CDR2 YSYEKL. This CDR3 region has 16 residues. The CDR3 here is CASSQDGGAGANVLTF. CDR3 nucleotide sequence: TGCGCCAGCAGCCAAGACGGGGGGGCTGGGGCCAACGTCCTGACTTTC.

Many counts were recorded for this clonotype. The chain joins TRBV2 to TRBJ2-5, with D possibly being TRBD2 (5 bases). The CDR3 is 14 residues long. The germline CDR1 and CDR2 sequences are SNHLY and FYNNEI. Trimming pared 8 bases from V and 4 bases from J, leaving 17 bases between. The CDR3 DNA follows: TGTGCCAGCCTCCTAGCAGGAATTGGAGAGACCCAGTACTTC. This codes for CASLLAGIGETQYF.

The chain carries TRBV7-9 and TRBJ1-6; 9 nucleotides line up with TRBD1. Germline V gene sequence: CDR1 SEHNR, CDR2 FQNEAQ (reference sequence). Trimming at V came to 3 bases and at J to 9 bases, leaving 9 bases not matched to a gene. CDR3 length: 16 residues. The CDR3 coding sequence is TGTGCCAGCAGCTTTGAAGCCGGGACAGGGAGTTCACCCCTCCACTTT. It yields the protein CASSFEAGTGSSPLHF.

Only a few counts were recorded for this clonotype. The chain recombines TRBV5-1 with TRBJ2-7; 7 bases line up with TRBD2. Trimming removed 0 bases from V and 0 bases from J; junction bases left unmatched: 3. This CDR3 contains 15 residues. Germline CDR1 and CDR2: SGHRS and YFSETQ. As DNA, the CDR3 is TGCGCCAGCAGCTTGGGCCGGACTAGCTCCTACGAGCAGTACTTC. Its protein is CASSLGRTSSYEQYF.

This clonotype was counted a few times. The V gene is TRBV21-1, the J gene TRBJ1-2. TRBV21-1 is annotated as a pseudogene. CDR3 size: 14 residues. The chain's CDR3 is CASSKASLNYGYTF. DNA of the CDR3: TGTGCCAGCAGCAAAGCGTCCCTAAACTATGGCTACACCTTC.

This chain links TRBV20-1 with TRBJ2-7, with 11 bases aligning to TRBD2. V lost 2 bases and J lost 3; bases outside the gene matches: 6. CDR1 is DFQATT and CDR2 is SNEGSKA in the germline V gene (reference sequence). This CDR3 is 15 amino acids long. The CDR3 reads CSARRGLAENYEQYF. The CDR3 DNA is TGCAGTGCTAGACGGGGACTAGCGGAAAACTACGAGCAGTACTTC.

This clonotype has at least ten counts. The genes are TRBV9 and TRBJ2-6; 7 positions match TRBD1. The CDR3 contains 17 residues. Losses at the gene ends were 2 bases for V and 2 bases for J; bases not matched to a gene: 7. Per germline, CDR1 SGDLS and CDR2 YYNGEE. The CDR3 sequence is CASSVNRGAPGANVLTF. CDR3 coding DNA: TGTGCCAGCAGCGTTAACAGGGGTGCCCCTGGGGCCAACGTCCTGACTTTC.

The sample holds one count of this clonotype. V is TRBV6-6 and J is TRBJ2-5; 12 bases line up with TRBD1. The V segment lost 7 bases and the J segment 4 bases; nucleotides outside the gene matches: 13. Germline-derived CDR1 and CDR2 are MNHNY and SVGAGI (reference sequence). The CDR3 sequence is 17 residues long. The CDR3 DNA is TGTGCCAGCACTGGGGGACAGGGGGCATCTATACCAGAGACCCAGTACTTC. It yields the protein CASTGGQGASIPETQYF.

This clonotype appeared a few times. J is TRBJ2-4 and V is TRBV7-2, with 9 bases identical to TRBD1. The germline CDR1 and CDR2 sequences are SGHTA and FQGNSA. The CDR3 extends over 14 amino acids. The ends lost 2 bases at V and 7 bases at J; junction bases unmatched: 3. CDR3 sequence: CASSLRTGENIQYF. The CDR3 nucleotides read TGTGCCAGCAGCTTACGGACAGGGGAGAACATTCAGTACTTC.

The rearrangement joins TRBV7-2 to TRBJ2-1; 10 nucleotides match TRBD2. After removal of 1 base from V and 6 bases from J, the junction contained 3 bases not matched to a gene. This CDR3 is 15 amino acids long. CDR1 is SGHTA, CDR2 FQGNSA, per germline. CDR3 nucleotide sequence: TGTGCCAGCAGCTTAGTAGCGGGGGGCAGCAATGAGCAGTTCTTC. Translating it yields CASSLVAGGSNEQFF.

The chain carries TRBV20-1 and TRBJ2-1; D is unclear. The CDR3 runs to 15 residues. V was clipped by 7 bases and J by 6 bases, with 22 bases between them. The germline V gene encodes CDR1 DFQATT and CDR2 SNEGSKA (reference sequence). The CDR3 DNA sequence: TGCAGTGTCGTAACCCCACTGATTGGTGGCAATGAGCAGTTCTTC. Protein product: CSVVTPLIGGNEQFF.